A single sample gave rise to the 21 T cell receptor beta chains below, sequenced in a study of cytomegalovirus exposure and HLA in healthy donors. With 60 Vbeta and 13 Jbeta primers, the PCR was carried out. Some clones are missing from TCRdb's copy, which holds only in-frame ones; the method was immunoSEQ multiplex PCR. The data show about 220,000 clones, with 75% seen just once and roughly 1.9% held by the top ten. The specimen was PBMCs. Receptors were obtained from a woman aged 25-40 years in good health and CMV-seronegative.

The V gene is TRBV2, the J gene TRBJ2-1; 7 nucleotides align to TRBD1. V was pared by 7 bases and J by 7 bases, with 7 bases of the junction left unmatched. The CDR3 covers 13 residues. Germline V gene sequence: CDR1 SNHLY, CDR2 FYNNEI. CDR3 residues: CASKRTGPNEQFF. The CDR3 DNA is TGTGCCAGCAAACGGACAGGCCCGAATGAGCAGTTCTTC.

The genes are TRBV7-2 and TRBJ1-2; no reliable D call. The V gene lost 5 bases and the J gene lost 5 bases, with 15 bases spanning the gap. Germline lookup yields CDR1 SGHTA and CDR2 FQGNSA. This CDR3 is built from 14 residues. The CDR3 is CASSTTRGAYGYTF. The CDR3 bases are TGTGCCAGCAGCACCACAAGAGGAGCTTATGGCTACACCTTC.

This clone was observed a few times. The gene calls are TRBV27 and TRBJ1-1; TRBD1 might be the D (5 bases). Looked up from germline, CDR1 is MNHEY and CDR2 is SMNVEV (reference sequence). V was shortened by 6 bases and J by 2 bases, with 10 bases between the two germline ends. This CDR3 region has 13 residues. Here the CDR3 DNA reads TGTGCCAGCAGGCAGACAGCTAACACTGAAGCTTTCTTT. Its protein is CASRQTANTEAFF.

In its sample, this clone was seen once. The chain joins TRBV7-9 to TRBJ1-1; 7 bases fit TRBD1. CDR3 length: 16 amino acids. V shed 5 bases, J shed 1 base, and the junction held 10 bases outside the gene matches. In germline, CDR1 is SEHNR, CDR2 FQNEAQ (reference sequence). The CDR3: CASSPAGRGKNTEAFF. For the CDR3, the DNA is TGTGCCAGCAGCCCCGCGGGCAGGGGGAAGAACACTGAAGCTTTCTTT.

V gene TRBV5-1 combines with J gene TRBJ2-2, with 7 positions matching TRBD1. Trimming took 3 bases from V and 4 from J; bases not matched to a gene: 3. Per the germline V gene, CDR1 is SGHRS and CDR2 is YFSETQ. This CDR3 is built from 14 residues. The chain's CDR3 is CASSSTGFTGELFF. The DNA of the CDR3 is TGCGCCAGCAGCTCGACAGGGTTCACCGGGGAGCTGTTTTTT.

This clone was counted once. The CDR3, as DNA: TGTGCCAGTACCGAGGCCAGGGTCTACAATCAGCCCCAGCATTTT. Translating gives CASTEARVYNQPQHF. This rearrangement joins TRBV19 to TRBJ1-5; tentatively, D is TRBD1 (5 bases). Per germline, CDR1 LNHDA and CDR2 SQIVND (reference sequence). This CDR3 has 15 amino acids. Trimming took 7 bases from V and 3 from J, leaving 16 bases between them.

The chain uses TRBV9 and TRBJ1-2, with a weak D call TRBD1 (6 bases). CDR3 size: 13 residues. CDR1 and CDR2 (germline): SGDLS, YYNGEE. V was clipped by 4 bases and J by 6 bases, with 13 bases between them. In nucleotides, the CDR3 is TGTGCCAGCAGCACTGGGAGGGGGGATGGCTACACCTTC. Protein: CASSTGRGDGYTF. Looking up the rest from reference TRBV9 and TRBJ1-2 gives the full variable domain: DSGVTQTPKHLITATGQRVTLRCSPRSGDLSVYWYQQSLDQGLQFLIQYYNGEERAKGNILERFSAQQFPDLHSELNLSSLELGDSALYFCASSTGRGDGYTFGSGTRLTVV.

V and J are TRBV6-1 and TRBJ1-3; D not resolved. V gave up 6 bases and J gave up 4 bases, with 7 bases separating them. Germline V gene lookup returns CDR1 MNHNS and CDR2 SASEGT. The CDR3 extends over 12 amino acids. The CDR3 here is CASSRRGNTIYF. The CDR3 region has the DNA TGTGCCAGCAGCCGGAGGGGAAACACCATATATTTT.

This clone appeared a single time. The chain is built from TRBV5-8 and TRBJ1-5; D is possibly TRBD1 (6 bases). CDR3 length: 15 residues. Germline loops: CDR1 SGHTS, CDR2 YDEGEE. The V end lost 6 bases, the J end lost 4 bases, and 17 bases lay between the germline ends. The CDR3 loop is CASTSPTGPNQPQHF. As DNA, the CDR3 is TGTGCCAGCACCTCTCCCACAGGGCCAAATCAGCCCCAGCATTTT. The variable domain in full, completed from reference TRBV5-8 and TRBJ1-5, reads EAGVTQSPTHLIKTRGQQATLRCSPISGHTSVYWYQQALGLGLQFLLWYDEGEERNRGNFPPRFSGRQFPNYSSELNVNALELEDSALYLCASTSPTGPNQPQHFGDGTRLSIL.

The chain is built from TRBV6-5 and TRBJ2-1; D might be TRBD2 (5 bases). Trimming shortened V by 11 bases and J by 5 bases, and 10 bases separated the two germline ends. This CDR3 is built from 11 residues. The germline V gene encodes CDR1 MNHEY and CDR2 SVGAGI. CDR3 nucleotides: TGTGCCTCAGCGGTTAACAATGAGCAGTTCTTC. This translates into CASAVNNEQFF.

This chain links TRBV23-1 with TRBJ2-4, with 7 positions matching TRBD2. TRBV23-1 is treated as an ORF (open reading frame) with a function not yet certain. This CDR3 is built from 19 residues. The junction had 13 bases not matched to a gene; V was cut back by 1 base and J by 1 base. The CDR3 here is CASSQLTAGEWSAKNIQYF. DNA for the CDR3: TGCGCCAGCAGTCAATTAACGGCGGGAGAGTGGTCTGCCAAAAACATTCAGTACTTC.

V usage is TRBV7-6 and J usage is TRBJ2-7; 9 bases are a match to TRBD1. CDR3 length: 16 amino acids. The V and J ends lost 1 base and 7 bases, in that order; junction bases with no gene match: 11. Germline V gives CDR1 SGHVS, CDR2 FNYEAQ. The CDR3 protein is CASSLGEPGQGMEQYF. The CDR3 region has the DNA TGTGCCAGCAGCTTAGGGGAGCCGGGACAGGGTATGGAGCAGTACTTC.

In its sample, this clone was seen a few times. The chain links TRBV6-1 to TRBJ1-2; tentatively, D is TRBD1 (5 bases). V dropped 4 bases and J dropped 3 bases, with 15 bases sitting between them. Germline-derived CDR1 and CDR2 are MNHNS and SASEGT. The CDR3 contains 15 residues. The CDR3 loop reads CASSVGQGTHYGYTF. The DNA for the CDR3 is TGTGCCAGCAGTGTCGGGCAGGGAACCCACTATGGCTACACCTTC.

The chain joins TRBV5-6 to TRBJ1-1; D not certain. V was cut by 0 bases and J by 4 bases, with 7 bases left in between. Germline CDR1 is SGHDT and CDR2 is YYEEEE. CDR3 length: 13 amino acids. In DNA form, the CDR3 reads TGTGCCAGCAGCTTGGGACGGGGCACTGAAGCTTTCTTT. Protein sequence: CASSLGRGTEAFF.

This clone showed up just a few times. The CDR3: CASSLALASTDTQYF. CDR3 nucleotide sequence: TGTGCCAGCAGCTTAGCGCTAGCAAGCACAGATACGCAGTATTTT. This chain uses TRBV7-9 with TRBJ2-3; a weak D match, TRBD2 (5 bases). V was pared by 0 bases and J by 0 bases, with 7 bases between. Germline lookup yields CDR1 SEHNR and CDR2 FQNEAQ (reference sequence). CDR3 length: 15 residues.

CDR3: CASSSLQGDSYEQYF. DNA of the CDR3: TGTGCCAGCAGTTCTTTACAGGGCGACTCCTACGAGCAGTACTTC. The V and J genes are TRBV6-5 and TRBJ2-7; D is perhaps TRBD1 (6 bases). Looked up from germline, CDR1 is MNHEY and CDR2 is SVGAGI. The V gene lost 4 bases and the J gene lost 0 bases, with 13 bases spanning the gap. The CDR3 contains 15 residues.

The chain links TRBV29-1 to TRBJ2-1; 7 bases are a match to TRBD1. V shed 3 bases and J 7 bases; nucleotides not matched to a gene: 3. CDR3 size: 12 residues. Germline CDR1 SQVTM, CDR2 ANQGSEA. DNA of the CDR3: TGCAGCGTTGAGTCAGGGGGAAATGAGCAGTTCTTC. Protein: CSVESGGNEQFF.

V usage is TRBV10-1 and J usage is TRBJ1-1; D gene uncertain. Between the trimmed V and J ends, which lost 0 bases and 4 bases, there was a span of 12 bases. Germline CDR1 and CDR2: WNHNN and SYGVQD (reference sequence). There are 15 residues in the CDR3. This chain's CDR3 is CASSESNSLGTEAFF. CDR3 nucleotides: TGCGCCAGCAGTGAGTCGAACAGCCTGGGCACTGAAGCTTTCTTT.

The chain combines TRBV6-5 with TRBJ1-2; 11 nucleotides align to TRBD1. Germline-derived CDR1 and CDR2 are MNHEY and SVGAGI. J was trimmed by 4 bases and V by 4 bases; bases with no gene match: 5. This CDR3 region has 15 residues. For the CDR3, the DNA is TGTGCCAGCAGTTTAGGGACAGGGGGTTCCTATGGCTACACCTTC. Translating it yields CASSLGTGGSYGYTF.

DNA for the CDR3: TGTGCCAGCACTTGGCAGGAGGGCGGGGAGCTGTTTTTT. This sequence encodes CASTWQEGGELFF. The chain carries TRBV27 and TRBJ2-2; a weak D match, TRBD2 (6 bases). V dropped 7 bases and J dropped 7 bases, with 13 bases sitting between them. The CDR3 is made up of 13 amino acids. The V gene's germline CDR1 is MNHEY and CDR2 SMNVEV (reference sequence).

Notes on this clone: An end of the junction differs from the germline gene, which may be a read error. The chain employs TRBV7-7 and TRBJ2-5, with TRBD2 matching over 13 bases. Germline lookup yields CDR1 SSHAT and CDR2 FNYEAQ (reference sequence). This CDR3 has 15 residues. CDR3 coding DNA: TGTGCTAGCAGTGCCGGACTAGCGGGAGTGGAGACCCAGTACTTC. This gives the protein CASSAGLAGVETQYF.